This T cell receptor beta chain appears in the sequencing data of a study of spatial heterogeneity in lung cancer (dated by TCRdb to about 2019). Regarding the study in general: More beta-chain than alpha-chain transcripts were consistently detected, likely reflecting higher beta-chain transcript abundance. In the raw uncorrected reads, each unique combination of TCR and UMI appeared on average more than ten times. At surgery, some 200 tumor regions, 64 matched nontumor lung samples and 56 PBMC samples were TCR-sequenced for both alpha and beta chains. The study quantitatively compared TCR alpha and beta repertoires across multiple tumor regions, matched nontumor lung and blood in non-small cell lung cancer. Nonsynonymous mutation counts, determined by whole-exome sequencing of tumor tissue, were related to features of the TCR repertoire. Study-level results and caveats: Additional single-cell paired TCR alpha and beta sequencing was considered necessary to confirm, at a functional level, the hypothesis that regional TCRs recognize regional mutations. Ubiquitous expanded tumor TCRs were detected in blood more often at tumor resection than at routine follow-up.

Only a few counts were recorded for this clonotype. This receptor's antigen is unknown. No quality values exist for individual bases; no much larger clone is one base distant. The germline V end is reduced by 0 bases and the J end by 2 bases; junction bases left unmatched: 1. Based on the germline V gene, the CDR1 and CDR2 sequences are SGHRS and YFSETQ. CDR3 length: 14 amino acids, cysteine to phenylalanine. Only CDR3 DNA remains: 42 bases, in frame from the first base. The library relied on 5' RACE. For sequencing, a NextSeq 500 was employed. In the TCR library protocol, a unique molecular identifier was attached to each TCR cDNA molecule so that PCR and sequencing errors could be corrected. The published analysis was carried out like this. Decombinator tools were used for TCR identification, UMI-based error correction and CDR3 extraction. Expanded TCRs were defined as those above a frequency of 2 per 1,000, corresponding to the top 1% of the tumor frequency distribution. Renyi diversity was calculated using the R vegan package after each repertoire was subsampled 100 times to 5,000 TCRs. CDR3 similarity networks were built from amino acid triplet string-kernel similarity, connecting CDR3s with pairwise similarity above 0.82. TCRdb applied fastp at Q25 and MiXCR to the public reads, then kept only in-frame beta chains. Every CDR3 protein is listed once, alongside the most common genes and DNA of its rows. TCRdb's processing, not the study's, gives the V and J calls here. This sample holds approximately 25,000 distinct CDR3 sequences; approximately 6.6% were observed only once. Of the sample, more than 13% falls within the top ten clones.

This specimen's time point label, interpreted: sample taken at primary tumor resection. Whole RNA extracted from tumor and nontumor lung tissue, or from cryopreserved PBMC samples, was used for TCR sequencing without cell sorting. Donors were some 70 patients with early-stage, untreated non-small cell lung cancer from the lung TRACERx cohort. Patients were selected for TCR sequencing only if sufficient RNA was available from at least two tumor regions. The V and J segments used are TRBV5-1 and TRBJ2-5, with 7 bases aligning to TRBD1. The sample here was PBMCs, taken at surgery. This TCR derives from a male donor with early-stage non-small cell lung cancer. The CDR3 region: CASSLGGQQETQYF. The nucleotide sequence is TGCGCCAGCAGCTTGGGGGGACAGCAAGAGACCCAGTACTTC.